Described below is a single TCR beta chain sequence and its context. This record belongs to a study of patients and donors after allogeneic stem cell transplantation. TCRdb analysed the RT-PCR reads with MiXCR anew, one entry per CDR3 protein. The table shows 20,000 to 30,000 distinct CDR3 sequences, with 35% to 45% occurring only once. In germline, CDR1 is MNHEY, CDR2 SMNVEV (reference sequence). The V and J ends lost 0 bases and 4 bases respectively, with 9 bases between them. The CDR3 length is 14 residues. This receptor was identified in a human donor who was either an allogeneic HSCT recipient or a stem cell or donor lymphocyte infusion donor (not recorded which). It is not recorded whose cells these are; they may come from a transplant donor. The chain couples TRBV27 to TRBJ1-2; D is possibly TRBD1 (5 bases). The specimen sequenced was blood, either unsorted or a sorted T cell fraction (not recorded which). CDR3 region: CASSLSQGGYGYTF. The CDR3 bases are TGTGCCAGCAGTTTATCTCAGGGAGGCTATGGCTACACCTTC.